One sample yielded the 9 T cell receptor beta chains listed below, sequenced in a study of blood T cell repertoires in COVID-19. Produced via immunoSEQ multiplex PCR; TCRdb's table is partial and in-frame only. Counted here are fewer than 200,000 clones, roughly 88% occurring once; the ten biggest clones make up about 9.4%. Sequencing was performed on PBMCs or T cells enriched from blood (not recorded which). These receptors were obtained from a woman younger than 35 who had recovered from COVID-19.

The chain couples TRBV5-1 to TRBJ2-1; the match to TRBD1 covers 7 bases. This CDR3 has 16 residues. The trim removed 0 bases at V and 6 bases at J, leaving 9 bases unmatched. CDR1 is SGHRS, CDR2 YFSETQ, per germline. CDR3 in DNA: TGCGCCAGCAGCTTGGTTCCAGGGGGTTTGGCCAATGAGCAGTTCTTC. Protein: CASSLVPGGLANEQFF.

The rearrangement links TRBV9 to TRBJ2-5, with 13 nucleotides matching TRBD2. Per the germline V gene, CDR1 is SGDLS and CDR2 is YYNGEE. Trimming removed 0 bases from V and 5 bases from J; junction bases left unmatched: 4. The CDR3 sequence is 16 residues long. The CDR3 region has the DNA TGTGCCAGCAGCGTAGTGGGACTAGCGGGGCTGGAGACCCAGTACTTC. Residues: CASSVVGLAGLETQYF.

DNA of the CDR3: TGTGCCACCAAGAATACAGGAACAGATACGCAGTATTTT. Translating it yields CATKNTGTDTQYF. The chain couples TRBV24-1 to TRBJ2-3, with D perhaps matching TRBD1 (5 bases). CDR3 size: 13 residues. The germline V and J ends were trimmed by 8 bases and 3 bases, with 11 bases remaining between them. The germline CDR1 and CDR2 sequences are KGHDR and SFDVKD.

V gene TRBV28 combines with J gene TRBJ2-1; a weak D match, TRBD2 (7 bases). V shed 4 bases and J shed 6 bases, with 22 bases lying between them. The CDR3 is 17 amino acids. From germline, CDR1 is MDHEN and CDR2 SYDVKM. The CDR3 region is CASSSPKGGPLSNEQFF. CDR3 nucleotide sequence: TGTGCCAGCAGTTCACCAAAGGGGGGGCCGCTGAGCAATGAGCAGTTCTTC.

The count of this clone is one. The rearrangement uses TRBV7-9 and TRBJ2-2, with D hard to call. The CDR3 is made up of 15 amino acids. V was pared by 3 bases and J by 0 bases, with 8 bases between. Germline lookup yields CDR1 SEHNR and CDR2 FQNEAQ (reference sequence). The CDR3 region has the DNA TGTGCCAGCAGCTTCGAGTCCCCGAACACCGGGGAGCTGTTTTTT. Its protein is CASSFESPNTGELFF.

V usage is TRBV5-8 and J usage is TRBJ2-1; 8 nucleotides match TRBD1. In germline, CDR1 is SGHTS, CDR2 YDEGEE. Germline trimming cut 7 bases from V and 3 bases from J; bases unmatched to any gene: 9. The length of the CDR3 is 15 residues. The CDR3 loop reads CASPDRVFFYNEQFF. In DNA, the CDR3 is TGTGCCAGCCCGGACAGGGTGTTCTTCTACAATGAGCAGTTCTTC.

Here the CDR3 reads CASSSGLAGPTDTQYF. CDR3 nucleotide sequence: TGTGCCAGCAGTTCGGGACTAGCGGGACCCACAGATACGCAGTATTTT. The V and J genes are TRBV2 and TRBJ2-3; 13 bases align to TRBD2. With V trimmed by 5 bases and J by 2 bases, 4 bases remained unmatched. Germline-derived CDR1 and CDR2 are SNHLY and FYNNEI. The CDR3 has 16 amino acids.

The V gene is TRBV5-5, the J gene TRBJ1-2; possibly TRBD1 for D (5 bases). Germline V lookup: CDR1 SGHKS, CDR2 YYEKEE (reference sequence). V was trimmed by 0 bases and J by 4 bases, leaving 10 bases between them. CDR3 length equals 14 residues. The CDR3 nucleotides read TGTGCCAGCAGCTTGGACAGGCAACTCTATGGCTACACCTTC. This sequence encodes CASSLDRQLYGYTF. Complete variable domain (other parts from reference TRBV5-5 and TRBJ1-2): DAGVTQSPTHLIKTRGQQVTLRCSPISGHKSVSWYQQVLGQGPQFIFQYYEKEERGRGNFPDRFSARQFPNYSSELNVNALLLGDSALYLCASSLDRQLYGYTFGSGTRLTVV.

This clone was seen just once. The V and J genes are TRBV18 and TRBJ2-1; a weak D match, TRBD1 (5 bases). V shed 5 bases and J shed 4 bases, with 15 bases lying between them. The length of the CDR3 is 15 residues. In germline, CDR1 is KGHSH, CDR2 LQKENI. The CDR3 sequence is CASSAPGITYNEQFF. The CDR3 region has the DNA TGTGCCAGCTCAGCGCCAGGGATAACTTACAATGAGCAGTTCTTC.